The table lists the clone carrying this TCR beta chain with many counts. Its cognate antigen is unknown. The CDR3 is 17 residues long. The V gene end was trimmed by 5 bases and the J gene end by 2 bases; junction bases not matched to a gene: 10. CDR1 is PRHDT and CDR2 is FYEKMQ in the germline V gene (reference sequence). The record originates from a study of Graves' ophthalmopathy and Graves' hyperthyroidism. Overall study: Before any treatment, peripheral blood was taken at the initial diagnosis. General study results and limits: A 13-signature model separated ophthalmopathy from stable hyperthyroidism, reaching about 90% sensitivity and less than 82% specificity cross-validated. Blood samples also showed most expanded thyroid clonotypes exceeding 0.001 frequency.

RNA transcripts were the template, and TCR beta CDR3 regions were amplified from them. A first-round RT-PCR used HTBI primers, followed by a second-round multiplex PCR. TCRdb itself ran the multiplex PCR reads through MiXCR, one entry per CDR3 protein. Here the sample spans fewer than 400,000 distinct CDR3 sequences, 15% to 20% being singletons. The clonotype was recovered from a woman between 18 and 29 years old with Graves' ophthalmopathy. The rearrangement joins TRBV13 to TRBJ2-7, with 12 bases aligning to TRBD2. The sample consisted of peripheral blood. CDR3: CASSAPGLAGTAYEQYF. As DNA, the CDR3 is TGTGCCAGCAGCGCCCCGGGACTAGCGGGCACAGCCTACGAGCAGTACTTC.